This T cell receptor (beta chain) was sequenced during a study of blood T cell repertoires in COVID-19. Looking at the study overall: The United States, Italy and Spain supplied acute and convalescent COVID-19 samples. From T cells, B-cell-depleted T cells, or PBMCs came the material, which was cDNA or gDNA.

Authors' data handling: Quantification of nucleated cells was approximated via reference gene primer amplification. The repertoire was sequenced with immunoSEQ multiplex PCR; TCRdb's copy has only in-frame clones and lacks some. V, J and clone size were drawn from that table, and D and trimming were deduced from the DNA. The sample consists of fewer than 500,000 clones, 80% to 90% of them appearing once. CDR1 and CDR2 (germline): SGHRS, YFSETQ. The CDR3 contains 14 residues. With 3 bases clipped from V and 10 bases from J, the junction kept 9 bases outside the gene matches. The chain recombines TRBV5-1 with TRBJ2-1; 8 nucleotides match TRBD1. This receptor was taken from a man between 25 and 39 years old who had recovered from COVID-19. Sequenced material: PBMCs or T cells enriched from blood (not recorded which). Here the CDR3 reads CASSSRQGSSEQFF. The CDR3 coding sequence is TGCGCCAGCAGCTCAAGACAGGGGAGCAGCGAGCAGTTCTTC.